These 20 T cell receptor beta chains originate from one sample sequenced in a study of regulatory T cells in long-lasting Graves disease. The time point: newly diagnosed GD, antithyroid drugs for less than 3 months. Extracted RNA from PBMCs served as the source of the TCR library. For TCR beta, libraries came from iRepertoire HTBI primers and Arm-PCR of CDR3 regions. TCRdb itself ran the multiplex PCR reads through MiXCR, one entry per CDR3 protein. The table includes about 470,000 distinct CDR3 sequences, around 14% detected once. Separately, the same data were catalogued under a study of T cells in Graves' hyperthyroidism and ophthalmopathy.

The starting material was peripheral blood mononuclear cells (PBMCs), obtained at new diagnosis, from a patient treated with antithyroid drugs. These receptors were obtained from a woman in her twenties or thirties with Graves disease.

V is TRBV14 and J is TRBJ2-7, with a possible D match to TRBD1 (6 bases). The CDR3 totals 18 residues. Trimming pared 5 bases from V and 2 bases from J, leaving 25 bases between. CDR1 SGHDN and CDR2 FVKESK come from the germline V gene. The CDR3 loop reads CASSSRSGQTRSPYEQYF. CDR3 DNA sequence: TGTGCCAGCAGCTCCCGGTCCGGACAGACCCGAAGCCCCTACGAGCAGTACTTC.

This clonotype has just a few counts. The chain links TRBV9 to TRBJ2-2, with D maybe TRBD1 (6 bases). This CDR3 spans 13 amino acids. With 4 bases removed from V and 5 bases from J, the gap between germline ends came to 9 bases. The germline gives CDR1 SGDLS, CDR2 YYNGEE. The CDR3 region is CASSTDRTGELFF. The CDR3 DNA is TGTGCCAGCAGCACTGACAGGACCGGGGAGCTGTTTTTT.

This clonotype has a count of ten or more. The J gene is TRBJ2-7, the V gene TRBV11-2; either TRBD1 or TRBD2 may fit D (5 bases each). Between the trimmed V and J ends, which lost 4 bases and 4 bases, there was a span of 20 bases. The CDR3 spans 16 residues. Germline CDR1 SGHAT, CDR2 FQNNGV. CDR3 coding DNA: TGTGCCAGCAGCTCCGTGGACGTGGGGGTGCCTTACGAGCAGTACTTC. This gives the protein CASSSVDVGVPYEQYF.

This clonotype has just a few counts. V usage is TRBV20-1 and J usage is TRBJ1-2; D call uncertain. The germline gives CDR1 DFQATT, CDR2 SNEGSKA (reference sequence). Trimming removed 3 bases at V and 7 bases at J, with 3 bases between. The CDR3 loop spans 9 amino acids. The CDR3 region has the DNA TGCAGTGCTAGTGGTGGCTACACCTTC. As protein: CSASGGYTF.

This chain connects TRBV10-3 to TRBJ1-1; D remains ambiguous. Germline V gene data show CDR1 as ENHRY and CDR2 as SYGVKD. This CDR3 contains 14 residues. V was pared by 0 bases and J by 4 bases, with 9 bases between. The CDR3 bases are TGTGCCATCAGTGAGTCGGTACCGAGCACTGAAGCTTTCTTT. It translates to CAISESVPSTEAFF.

This clonotype was seen repeatedly, ten times or more. This sequence joins TRBV18 and TRBJ2-1, with D tentatively TRBD2 (5 bases). From germline, CDR1 is KGHSH and CDR2 LQKENI. The CDR3 length is 13 residues. The V and J ends lost 0 bases and 7 bases respectively, with 7 bases between them. The CDR3 is CASSPPTINEQFF. The CDR3 coding sequence is TGTGCCAGCTCACCACCGACTATTAATGAGCAGTTCTTC.

This clonotype has just a few counts. The J gene is TRBJ2-7, the V gene TRBV4-1, with D unresolved. This CDR3 has 15 residues. Germline loops: CDR1 MGHRA, CDR2 YSYEKL. The V end lost 3 bases, the J end lost 5 bases, and 17 bases lay between the germline ends. CDR3 region: CASSQGTVVVDEQYF. CDR3 in DNA: TGCGCCAGCAGCCAGGGAACAGTGGTAGTCGACGAGCAGTACTTC.

The sample holds a few counts of this clonotype. The gene calls are TRBV30 and TRBJ2-7, with 7 nucleotides matching TRBD1. The CDR3 sequence is 15 residues long. The V gene's germline CDR1 is GTSNPN and CDR2 SVGIG (reference sequence). V gave up 3 bases and J gave up 2 bases; unmatched junction bases: 10. CDR3 sequence: CAWRGQPPNPYEQYF. The CDR3 DNA follows: TGTGCCTGGAGGGGACAGCCCCCCAATCCCTACGAGCAGTACTTC.

As to this clonotype: A much larger clone sits a single nucleotide away, making a read error possible. The V and J genes are TRBV2 and TRBJ2-6; D tentatively fits TRBD1 or TRBD2 (5 bases each). V lost 0 bases to trimming and J lost 0 bases, with 15 bases between them. Germline loops: CDR1 SNHLY, CDR2 FYNNEI. This CDR3 spans 19 amino acids. This CDR3 reads CASSEAGRGAGSGANVLTF. CDR3 sequence (DNA): TGTGCCAGCAGTGAAGCGGGCAGAGGGGCGGGCTCTGGGGCCAACGTCCTGACTTTC.

CDR3 protein: CASSRDWGETQYF. The CDR3 coding sequence is TGCGCCAGCAGTCGGGATTGGGGAGAGACCCAGTACTTC. V and J are TRBV10-2 and TRBJ2-5; possibly TRBD2 for D (5 bases). V was clipped by 5 bases and J by 4 bases, with 11 bases between them. The CDR3 sequence is 13 residues long. Germline loops: CDR1 WSHSY, CDR2 SAAADI.

In its sample, this clonotype was seen many times. The rearrangement joins TRBV11-1 to TRBJ2-3; the D is unclear. This CDR3 is 13 amino acids long. The V gene's germline CDR1 is SGHAT and CDR2 FQDESV (reference sequence). Trimming removed 2 bases at V and 9 bases at J, with 12 bases between. In DNA, the CDR3 is TGTGCCAGCAGCTTACTCGAGGTATTGACGCAGTATTTT. Amino acid sequence: CASSLLEVLTQYF. Full variable domain (outside the CDR3, taken from reference TRBV11-1 and TRBJ2-3): EAEVAQSPRYKITEKSQAVAFWCDPISGHATLYWYRQILGQGPELLVQFQDESVVDDSQLPKDRFSAERLKGVDSTLKIQPAELGDSAMYLCASSLLEVLTQYFGPGTRLTVL.

In its sample, this clonotype was seen many times. The chain couples TRBV7-8 to TRBJ2-7; D is undetermined. V was shortened by 5 bases and J by 5 bases, with 13 bases between the two germline ends. CDR1 is SGHVS and CDR2 is FQNEAQ in the germline V gene. The CDR3 is 13 amino acids. This CDR3 is CASSPTDHHEQYF. The CDR3 coding sequence is TGTGCCAGCAGCCCGACGGACCACCACGAGCAGTACTTC. The variable domain in full, with the rest retrieved from reference TRBV7-8 and TRBJ2-7, is GAGVSQSPRYKVAKRGQDVALRCDPISGHVSLFWYQQALGQGPEFLTYFQNEAQLDKSGLPSDRFFAERPEGSVSTLKIQRTQQEDSAVYLCASSPTDHHEQYFGPGTRLTVT.

This clonotype was found many times. The V call is TRBV11-1, the J call TRBJ2-7, with no clear D. This CDR3 is built from 12 residues. CDR1 is SGHAT, CDR2 FQDESV, per germline (reference sequence). V was pared by 5 bases and J by 6 bases, with 11 bases between. The CDR3 nucleotides are TGTGCCAGCAGCCAGTTGAGGAGCGAGCAGTACTTC. Protein product: CASSQLRSEQYF.

In its sample, this clonotype was seen many times. The CDR3 reads CASRVPDGNNEQFF. The CDR3 DNA follows: TGTGCCAGCAGGGTACCGGATGGAAACAATGAGCAGTTCTTC. The J gene is TRBJ2-1, the V gene TRBV6-2 or TRBV6-3; D is uncertain. Trimming took off 6 bases at V and 5 bases at J, with 14 bases between the two ends. CDR3 size: 14 residues. Germline values: CDR1 MNHEY, CDR2 SVGEGT.

This clonotype was observed at least ten times. The rearrangement links TRBV5-6 to TRBJ2-7; 11 nucleotides align to TRBD2. The ends lost 0 bases at V and 4 bases at J; junction bases unmatched: 18. CDR1 and CDR2 (germline): SGHDT, YYEEEE. The CDR3 runs 20 residues. This CDR3 reads CASSLAYGPIGTSGHYEQYF. The CDR3, as DNA: TGTGCCAGCAGCTTGGCCTACGGACCGATCGGGACTAGCGGACATTACGAGCAGTACTTC.

This clonotype was picked up many times. The chain combines TRBV24-1 with TRBJ2-1, with 10 positions matching TRBD1. The germline CDR1 and CDR2 sequences are KGHDR and SFDVKD. J gave up 8 bases and V 7 bases, and 10 bases lay outside the gene matches. The CDR3 runs 15 residues. The CDR3 bases are TGTGCCACCAGCGATCCGGGACAGGGGATCGATGAGCAGTTCTTC. Protein: CATSDPGQGIDEQFF.

This clonotype has only one observation. A much larger clone lies one base from this, so it may be a read error. This sequence joins TRBV5-1 and TRBJ2-3, with D unresolved. The J call may not be correct, given that the DNA end is closer to TRBJ2-1. CDR3 length equals 15 residues. Germline V gene lookup returns CDR1 SGHRS and CDR2 YFSETQ. Here the CDR3 reads CASSLARLGYGEQFF. CDR3 coding DNA: TGCGCCAGCAGCTTAGCACGGCTAGGCTATGGGGAGCAGTTCTTC.

This clonotype was counted a few times. The chain combines TRBV5-4 with TRBJ2-1; tentatively, D is TRBD1 (7 bases). With 4 bases removed from V and 10 bases from J, the gap between germline ends came to 24 bases. Germline V gene lookup returns CDR1 SGHNT and CDR2 YYREEE (reference sequence). The CDR3 runs 16 residues. Written as DNA, the CDR3 is TGTGCCAGCAGCCCCTATCCCAGGGGGAGGAGAGAGGAGCAGTTCTTC. Protein product: CASSPYPRGRREEQFF.

J is TRBJ1-3 and V is TRBV30; D is unclear. The CDR3 is 12 amino acids. The V end was cut by 5 bases, the J end by 1 base, with 6 bases between. Germline CDR1 is GTSNPN and CDR2 is SVGIG (reference sequence). DNA of the CDR3: TGTGCCTGGGGCCCATCTGGAAACACCATATATTTT. Encoded protein: CAWGPSGNTIYF.

The chain has TRBV20-1 and TRBJ1-3; D is unresolved. CDR3 length equals 14 residues. V lost 0 bases and J 2 bases, leaving 8 bases between the germline ends. CDR1 is DFQATT and CDR2 is SNEGSKA in the germline V gene (reference sequence). For the CDR3, the DNA is TGCAGTGCTAGAGATTCCGGGGCTGGAAACACCATATATTTT. Residues: CSARDSGAGNTIYF.